A single T cell receptor beta chain is shown here with its context. Its antigen is still unknown. The CDR3 sequence is 14 residues long. Per germline, CDR1 MNHNY and CDR2 SVGAGI (reference sequence). Trimming pared 2 bases from V and 6 bases from J, leaving 11 bases between. The data were taken from a study of shared clonotypes between healthy human individuals. Regarding the study as a whole: For naive CD4 cells, roughly 4.8% of clonotypes were shared across a handful of donors. The generation probabilities recorded for non-shared clonotypes fell below those of clonotypes shared by all four donors. Estimated richness values were generally larger in naive subsets than in memory subsets.

Clones were read by immunoSEQ multiplex PCR, and TCRdb kept only the in-frame ones, dropping some. The sample has roughly 1.4 million clones; less than 99% are singletons. This sequence joins TRBV6-6 and TRBJ1-5, with D possibly matching TRBD1 (5 bases). Sequences were obtained from naive CD4+ T cells sorted from blood. As to subset: CD45RA+ positively selected. The sequence derives from a man between 25 and 39 years old in good health. The CDR3 spells CASSYGQGSQPQHF. For the CDR3, the DNA is TGTGCCAGCAGTTACGGGCAGGGAAGTCAGCCCCAGCATTTT.